Below, 22 T cell receptor beta chains from the same sample are listed, as sequenced in a study of radiation and T cells in renal cell carcinoma (dated by TCRdb to 2018 to 2021). The library relied on the immunoSEQ multiplex PCR assay. TCRdb's version of the immuneACCESS table is confined to in-frame rearrangements and falls short of the full clone set. An unresolved V gene accounts for under half of the shortfall where checked; the remainder is of unknown origin. Across this sample there are 100,000 to 150,000 clones, with around 90% seen only once. The leading ten clones occupy about 5.6% of the sample. Interpreted using the paper, the time point label stands for: blood 2 weeks post-SBRT. The meaning of the sample's treatment or condition label: 15 Gy SBRT to primary tumor, nephrectomy 4 weeks later. Sequenced here: blood, sampled from a patient whose treatment included radiotherapy and nephrectomy. These receptors were collected from a woman between 65 and 79 years old with renal cell carcinoma.

V is TRBV18 and J is TRBJ2-1; perhaps TRBD1 as D (6 bases). The V and J ends lost 0 bases and 5 bases respectively, with 8 bases between them. Germline CDR1 KGHSH, CDR2 LQKENI. This CDR3 is built from 14 residues. The CDR3, as DNA: TGTGCCAGCTCACCACCGACAGGAAACAATGAGCAGTTCTTC. Protein product: CASSPPTGNNEQFF.

The chain employs TRBV27 and TRBJ2-7, with D perhaps matching TRBD2 (5 bases). Per the germline V gene, CDR1 is MNHEY and CDR2 is SMNVEV (reference sequence). The CDR3 has 16 amino acids. Trimming removed 6 bases at V and 0 bases at J, with 18 bases between. The CDR3 DNA reads TGTGCCAGCAGCCCCAGGCGCGGGCTAAGCTCCTACGAGCAGTACTTC. Amino acids: CASSPRRGLSSYEQYF.

The chain combines TRBV5-6 with TRBJ2-3; D is unclear. CDR1 is SGHDT, CDR2 YYEEEE, per germline. The CDR3 spans 16 residues. V was trimmed by 3 bases and J by 2 bases, leaving 16 bases between them. CDR3 in amino acids: CASSYLWQEHTDTQYF. DNA of the CDR3: TGTGCCAGCAGCTACCTGTGGCAGGAACACACAGATACGCAGTATTTT.

The chain combines TRBV7-3 with TRBJ1-1, with unresolved D. There are 14 residues in the CDR3. V was cut by 5 bases and J by 7 bases, with 17 bases left in between. Germline lookup yields CDR1 SGHTA and CDR2 FQGTGA. The CDR3 reads CASSLARAKGEAFF. The CDR3, as DNA: TGTGCCAGCAGCCTGGCCCGGGCCAAAGGTGAAGCTTTCTTT.

The gene calls are TRBV9 and TRBJ2-1; perhaps TRBD2 as D (6 bases). This CDR3 has 15 residues. V gave up 6 bases and J gave up 4 bases, with 17 bases separating them. Germline assignment: CDR1 SGDLS and CDR2 YYNGEE. The CDR3 reads CASTPWGDPYNEQFF. CDR3 DNA: TGTGCCAGCACCCCTTGGGGGGACCCTTACAATGAGCAGTTCTTC.

A single count supports this clone. V and J are TRBV6-5 and TRBJ1-2; TRBD1 aligns across 7 bases. Losses at the gene ends were 5 bases for V and 7 bases for J; bases not matched to a gene: 4. CDR1 and CDR2 (germline): MNHEY, SVGAGI. This CDR3 contains 12 residues. For the CDR3, the DNA is TGTGCCAGCAGTCCCGACAGGGTTGGCTACACCTTC. The encoded protein is CASSPDRVGYTF.

The CDR3 bases are TGTGCCAGCAGCTTTGGACAGGGGGCTTTAACTAATGAAAAACTGTTTTTT. Encoded protein: CASSFGQGALTNEKLFF. The V and J genes are TRBV25-1 and TRBJ1-4, with 11 bases matching TRBD1. Germline V gene lookup returns CDR1 MGHDK and CDR2 SYGVNS. This CDR3 contains 17 residues. The trim removed 6 bases at V and 1 base at J, leaving 7 bases unmatched.

The chain links TRBV11-3 to TRBJ2-1, with TRBD2 matching over 10 bases. V was clipped by 3 bases and J by 6 bases; unmatched bases: 5. From germline, CDR1 is SGHNT and CDR2 YENEEA. This CDR3 region has 15 residues. The chain's CDR3 is CASSFRAGGPNEQFF. The CDR3 region has the DNA TGTGCCAGCAGCTTCAGAGCGGGGGGGCCCAATGAGCAGTTCTTC.

The chain employs TRBV19 and TRBJ2-2; TRBD1 agrees at 7 bases. V was pared by 6 bases and J by 2 bases, with 6 bases of the junction left unmatched. Per the germline V gene, CDR1 is LNHDA and CDR2 is SQIVND (reference sequence). The CDR3 is 15 amino acids. Written as DNA, the CDR3 is TGTGCCAGTAGCCGGGACAGCCTTAACACCGGGGAGCTGTTTTTT. As protein: CASSRDSLNTGELFF.

The CDR3 DNA follows: TGCGCCAGCAGCTTGGATCAGGGGATCACTGAAGCTTTCTTT. Protein product: CASSLDQGITEAFF. The V gene is TRBV5-1, the J gene TRBJ1-1; the D gene is possibly TRBD1 (6 bases). Germline CDR1 and CDR2: SGHRS and YFSETQ. The CDR3 spans 14 residues. V shed 0 bases and J shed 4 bases, with 10 bases lying between them.

The chain uses TRBV9 and TRBJ2-2; possibly TRBD2 for D (5 bases). V was trimmed by 0 bases and J by 5 bases, leaving 14 bases between them. Germline V gives CDR1 SGDLS, CDR2 YYNGEE. The CDR3 consists of 16 residues. CDR3 DNA sequence: TGTGCCAGCAGCGTAGATGCTAGCCCCAATACCGGGGAGCTGTTTTTT. This sequence encodes CASSVDASPNTGELFF. Complete variable domain (other parts from reference TRBV9 and TRBJ2-2): DSGVTQTPKHLITATGQRVTLRCSPRSGDLSVYWYQQSLDQGLQFLIQYYNGEERAKGNILERFSAQQFPDLHSELNLSSLELGDSALYFCASSVDASPNTGELFFGEGSRLTVL.

This chain joins TRBV5-4 and TRBJ2-7; D uncertain. Trimming left V 1 base short and J 2 bases short, with 10 bases between. The CDR3 contains 14 residues. Germline V gives CDR1 SGHNT, CDR2 YYREEE (reference sequence). Written as DNA, the CDR3 is TGTGCCAGCAGCTTGAAGGGCGGAACCTACGAGCAGTACTTC. Amino acid sequence: CASSLKGGTYEQYF.

The chain links TRBV29-1 to TRBJ2-3; 11 bases are shared with TRBD1. V lost 7 bases, J lost 7 bases, and 7 bases stayed unmatched. Germline assignment: CDR1 SQVTM and CDR2 ANQGSEA. The CDR3 runs 13 residues. The CDR3 sequence: CSAYGTGGNTQYF. The CDR3 bases are TGCAGCGCATACGGGACAGGGGGAAATACGCAGTATTTT.

The rearrangement uses TRBV2 and TRBJ2-7; tentatively, D is TRBD1 (5 bases). This CDR3 has 12 amino acids. The V gene lost 5 bases and the J gene lost 3 bases, with 8 bases spanning the gap. Germline CDR1 SNHLY, CDR2 FYNNEI. The CDR3 reads CASSSGFYEQYF. The CDR3 bases are TGTGCCAGCAGTTCAGGGTTCTACGAGCAGTACTTC.

This chain joins TRBV5-4 and TRBJ2-2; either TRBD1 or TRBD2 may fit D (6 bases each). CDR1 and CDR2 from the germline V gene are SGHNT and YYREEE (reference sequence). Trimming shortened V by 1 base and J by 4 bases, and 11 bases separated the two germline ends. This CDR3 comprises 15 residues. CDR3 nucleotides: TGTGCCAGCAGCTTGTCGGGGGCCCGCACCGGGGAGCTGTTTTTT. Residues: CASSLSGARTGELFF.

The chain employs TRBV11-2 and TRBJ2-1; 8 bases map to TRBD2. CDR3 length: 16 amino acids. Germline lookup yields CDR1 SGHAT and CDR2 FQNNGV. The J segment lost 2 bases and the V segment lost 5 bases, leaving 8 bases of the junction unmatched. The CDR3 spells CASSPGLVGPYNEQFF. CDR3 sequence (DNA): TGTGCCAGCAGCCCGGGACTAGTAGGCCCCTACAATGAGCAGTTCTTC.

The chain recombines TRBV7-2 with TRBJ2-7; TRBD1 might be the D (5 bases). The CDR3 runs 15 residues. V lost 1 base and J lost 4, with 14 bases in between. The V gene's germline CDR1 is SGHTA and CDR2 FQGNSA. CDR3 coding DNA: TGTGCCAGCAGCTTAGATTCCGGCAGGGTTTACGAGCAGTACTTC. Residues: CASSLDSGRVYEQYF.

The chain uses TRBV21-1 and TRBJ2-7; no check of the table's D call, TRBD2, against the DNA was made. TRBV21-1 is a pseudogene segment. The CDR3 runs to 21 residues. CDR3 nucleotides: TGTGCCAGCAGCAAAGTGGCGGTAGAGGTTAGTACACTCCTAACCTCCTACGAGCAGTACTTC. It specifies CASSKVAVEVSTLLTSYEQYF.

This chain links TRBV2 with TRBJ1-2; TRBD1 matches at 8 bases. With 6 bases clipped from V and 6 bases from J, the junction kept 9 bases outside the gene matches. CDR3 length equals 14 residues. CDR1 is SNHLY and CDR2 is FYNNEI in the germline V gene. The CDR3 loop reads CASRVTGGGNGYTF. DNA of the CDR3: TGTGCCAGCAGAGTTACAGGGGGGGGGAATGGCTACACCTTC.

The chain couples TRBV6-4 to TRBJ1-2; TRBD1 agrees at 9 bases. CDR3 size: 14 residues. CDR1 and CDR2 (germline): MRHNA, SNTAGT. Trimming took 2 bases from V and 4 from J; bases not matched to a gene: 2. CDR3 amino acids: CASSDGTGSYGYTF. Here the CDR3 DNA reads TGTGCCAGCAGTGACGGGACAGGGAGCTATGGCTACACCTTC.

The chain carries TRBV5-1 and TRBJ1-2; D gene unclear. Germline V gene sequence: CDR1 SGHRS, CDR2 YFSETQ. V gave up 7 bases and J gave up 5 bases, with 18 bases separating them. The CDR3 covers 14 residues. The CDR3, as DNA: TGCGCCAGCCGTTTAATGCCCTCAACTTATGGCTACACCTTC. Amino acid sequence: CASRLMPSTYGYTF.

The sample holds one count of this clone. The gene calls are TRBV6-1 and TRBJ2-7; no reliable D call. V was cut by 5 bases and J by 7 bases, with 15 bases left in between. The CDR3 loop spans 13 amino acids. CDR1 MNHNS and CDR2 SASEGT come from the germline V gene. The chain's CDR3 is CASSLRTGDEQYF. The CDR3 DNA reads TGTGCCAGCAGTCTAAGGACGGGTGATGAGCAGTACTTC.